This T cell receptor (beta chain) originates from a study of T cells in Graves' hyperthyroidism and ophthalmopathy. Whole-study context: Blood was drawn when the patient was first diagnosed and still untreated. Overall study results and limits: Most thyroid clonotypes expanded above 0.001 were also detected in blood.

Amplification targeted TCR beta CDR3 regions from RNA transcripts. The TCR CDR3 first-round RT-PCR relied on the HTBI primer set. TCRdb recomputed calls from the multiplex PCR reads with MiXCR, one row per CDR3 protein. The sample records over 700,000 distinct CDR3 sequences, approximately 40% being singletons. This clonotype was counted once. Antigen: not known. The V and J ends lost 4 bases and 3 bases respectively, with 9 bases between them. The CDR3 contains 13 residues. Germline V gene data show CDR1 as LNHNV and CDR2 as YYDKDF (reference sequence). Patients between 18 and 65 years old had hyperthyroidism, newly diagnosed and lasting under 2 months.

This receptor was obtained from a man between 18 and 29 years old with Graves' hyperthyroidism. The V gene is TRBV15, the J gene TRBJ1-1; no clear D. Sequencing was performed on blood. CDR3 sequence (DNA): TGTGCCACCAGCAAGGCTAAAGACACTGAAGCTTTCTTT. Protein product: CATSKAKDTEAFF.